The entry that follows covers one TCR beta chain sequence. Its matching antigen is unknown. The TCRbeta library was prepared with unique molecular identifiers. TCRdb independently ran MiXCR on the PCR reads; one entry per CDR3 protein. Of approximately 500,000 distinct CDR3 sequences in the sample, about 10% were seen once. The data stem from a study of T-cell reconstitution after alpha-beta-depleted transplantation in children. V was shortened by 0 bases and J by 8 bases, with 8 bases between the two germline ends. This CDR3 has 13 residues. Germline-derived CDR1 and CDR2 are SGHRS and YFSETQ. Whole-study findings and limits: Elevated TCRbeta diversity at day 60 was traced, in some patients, to surviving recipient T cells and thymic progenitors. The origin of alpha-beta T cells about two months after transplant was reportedly several hundred expanded graft clones.

The sequencing used PBMCs, collected before TCRalphabeta/CD19-depleted stem cell transplant. This sequence joins TRBV5-1 and TRBJ2-2; the D is unclear. The receptor's source is a child aged 2 to 15 with inherited bone marrow failure, due to receive a stem cell transplant. The chain's CDR3 is CASSLDPRGELFF. The CDR3 region has the DNA TGCGCCAGCAGCTTGGACCCCAGGGGGGAGCTGTTTTTT.